This T cell receptor (beta chain) was sequenced for a study of blood T cells in healthy people across ages. This clonotype has a handful of counts. Its antigen is unidentified. CDR1 and CDR2 from the germline V gene are LGHNT and FRNRAP. Trimming left V 0 bases short and J 8 bases short, with 8 bases between. CDR3 length: 13 amino acids. Findings of the study overall: More naive CD4+ cells and higher diversity marked long-lived donors relative to aged donors. With naive T cell percentage, TCR beta diversity showed a strong correlation.

Through a sample-barcoded 5' primer and a J-beta primer mix, a second PCR was run for 7 to 11 cycles. TCRdb analysed the 5' RACE reads with MiXCR anew, one entry per CDR3 protein. The table has about 930,000 distinct CDR3 sequences, about 29% seen once. This sample was also put to use in a study of T cells of mothers and their children. This second report adds: Donors were three healthy Caucasian mothers and their six children. Mother-child pairs who were related displayed a slightly higher overlap than unrelated pairs, a difference that was non-significant.

The J gene is TRBJ2-1, the V gene TRBV12-5; D is unclear. The sample consisted of blood. The receptor was isolated from a woman in her thirties or forties in good health. DNA of the CDR3: TGTGCTAGTGGTTTGGTTTCTGAGGATGAGCAGTTCTTC. It is translated as CASGLVSEDEQFF. The variable domain in full, completed from reference TRBV12-5 and TRBJ2-1, reads DARVTQTPRHKVTEMGQEVTMRCQPILGHNTVFWYRQTMMQGLELLAYFRNRAPLDDSGMPKDRFSAEMPDATLATLKIQPSEPRDSAVYFCASGLVSEDEQFFGPGTRLTVL.